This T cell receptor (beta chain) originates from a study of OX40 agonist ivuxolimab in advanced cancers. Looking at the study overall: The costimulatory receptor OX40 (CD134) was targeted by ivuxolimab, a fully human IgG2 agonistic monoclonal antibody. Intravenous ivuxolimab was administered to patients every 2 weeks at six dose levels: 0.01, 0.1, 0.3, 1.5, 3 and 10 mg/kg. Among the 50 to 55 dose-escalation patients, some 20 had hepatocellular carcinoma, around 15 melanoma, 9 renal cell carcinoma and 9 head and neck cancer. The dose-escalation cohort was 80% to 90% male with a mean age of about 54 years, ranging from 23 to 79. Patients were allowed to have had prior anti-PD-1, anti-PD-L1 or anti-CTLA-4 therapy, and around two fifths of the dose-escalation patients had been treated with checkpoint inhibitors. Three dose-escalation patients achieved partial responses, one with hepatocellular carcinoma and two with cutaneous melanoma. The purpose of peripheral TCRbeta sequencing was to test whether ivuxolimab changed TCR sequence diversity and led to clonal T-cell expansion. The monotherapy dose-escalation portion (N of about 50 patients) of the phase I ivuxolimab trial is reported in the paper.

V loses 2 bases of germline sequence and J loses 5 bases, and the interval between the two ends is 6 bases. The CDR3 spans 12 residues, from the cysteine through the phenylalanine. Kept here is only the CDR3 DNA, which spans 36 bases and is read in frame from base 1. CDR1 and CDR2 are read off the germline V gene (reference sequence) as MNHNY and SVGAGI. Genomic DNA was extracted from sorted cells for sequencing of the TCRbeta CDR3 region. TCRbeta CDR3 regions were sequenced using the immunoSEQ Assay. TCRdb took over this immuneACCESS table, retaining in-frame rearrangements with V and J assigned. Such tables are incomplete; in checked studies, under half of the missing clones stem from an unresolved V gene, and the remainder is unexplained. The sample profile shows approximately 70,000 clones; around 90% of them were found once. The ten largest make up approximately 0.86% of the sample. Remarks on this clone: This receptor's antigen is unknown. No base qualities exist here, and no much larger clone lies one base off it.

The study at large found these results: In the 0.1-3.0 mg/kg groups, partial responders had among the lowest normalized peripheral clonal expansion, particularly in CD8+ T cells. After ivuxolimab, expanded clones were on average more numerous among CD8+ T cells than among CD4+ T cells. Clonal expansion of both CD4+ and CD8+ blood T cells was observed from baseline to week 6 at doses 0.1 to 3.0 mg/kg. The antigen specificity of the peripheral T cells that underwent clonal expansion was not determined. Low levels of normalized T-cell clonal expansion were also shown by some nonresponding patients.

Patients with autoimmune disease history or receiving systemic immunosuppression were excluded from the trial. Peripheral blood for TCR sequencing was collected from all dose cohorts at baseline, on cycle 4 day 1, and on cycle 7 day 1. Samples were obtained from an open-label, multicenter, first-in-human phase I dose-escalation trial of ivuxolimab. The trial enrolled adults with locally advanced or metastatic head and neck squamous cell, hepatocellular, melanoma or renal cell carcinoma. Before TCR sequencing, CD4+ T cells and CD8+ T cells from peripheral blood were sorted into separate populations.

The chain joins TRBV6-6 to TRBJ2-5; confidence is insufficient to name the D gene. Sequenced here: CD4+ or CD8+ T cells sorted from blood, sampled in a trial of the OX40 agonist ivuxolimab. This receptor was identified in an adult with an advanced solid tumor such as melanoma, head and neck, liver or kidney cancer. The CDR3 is CASSYGHETQYF. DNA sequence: TGTGCCAGCAGTTACGGGCACGAGACCCAGTACTTC.